Presented here are 30 T cell receptor beta chains from one specimen sequenced in a study of blood T cell repertoires in COVID-19. Sequenced by immunoSEQ multiplex PCR; TCRdb stores in-frame clones only, minus some. The profile covers 150,000 to 200,000 clones, with around 84% appearing a single time and approximately 5.4% taken by the ten largest. Material for sequencing was PBMCs or T cells enriched from blood (not recorded which). These receptors were obtained from a middle-aged man who had recovered from COVID-19.

V and J are TRBV30 and TRBJ1-3; TRBD1 matches 7 bases. This CDR3 contains 16 residues. V was pared by 0 bases and J by 0 bases, with 5 bases of the junction left unmatched. CDR1 and CDR2 from the germline V gene are GTSNPN and SVGIG (reference sequence). This CDR3 reads CAWSVNRGNSGNTIYF. The CDR3 nucleotides are TGTGCCTGGAGTGTAAACAGGGGAAACTCTGGAAACACCATATATTTT.

The V gene is TRBV5-8, the J gene TRBJ2-7; 9 nucleotides agree with TRBD1. The V segment lost 0 bases and the J segment 4 bases; nucleotides outside the gene matches: 5. CDR1 and CDR2 from the germline V gene are SGHTS and YDEGEE. The CDR3 has 15 residues. The CDR3 DNA is TGTGCCAGCAGCTTGGGAGGGACAGGGAGATACGAGCAGTACTTC. Amino acid sequence: CASSLGGTGRYEQYF.

For the CDR3, the DNA is TGTGCCAGCAGCTCCGATCCACAGGTCAATGAGCAGTTCTTC. It yields the protein CASSSDPQVNEQFF. V gene TRBV7-3 combines with J gene TRBJ2-1; the D gene is possibly TRBD1 (5 bases). CDR1 is SGHTA, CDR2 FQGTGA, per germline. Trimming stripped 4 bases from V and 6 bases from J, with 13 bases between. CDR3 length equals 14 residues. The variable domain in full, completed from reference TRBV7-3 and TRBJ2-1, reads GAGVSQTPSNKVTEKGKYVELRCDPISGHTALYWYRQSLGQGPEFLIYFQGTGAADDSGLPNDRFFAVRPEGSVSTLKIQRTERGDSAVYLCASSSDPQVNEQFFGPGTRLTVL.

The chain combines TRBV6-5 with TRBJ1-6; 8 nucleotides align to TRBD1. The V gene end was trimmed by 4 bases and the J gene end by 0 bases; junction bases not matched to a gene: 2. Looked up from germline, CDR1 is MNHEY and CDR2 is SVGAGI. The CDR3 is 16 residues long. CDR3 in DNA: TGTGCCAGCAGTTTGGACAGGGTCTCCTATAATTCACCCCTCCACTTT. Encoded protein: CASSLDRVSYNSPLHF.

The chain uses TRBV18 and TRBJ2-1, with 13 nucleotides matching TRBD2. Germline CDR1 and CDR2: KGHSH and LQKENI. V dropped 3 bases and J dropped 6; count of bases not matched to a gene: 5. The CDR3 totals 16 residues. CDR3 nucleotide sequence: TGTGCCAGCTCACCCCCGGGACTAGCGGGGCCCAATGAGCAGTTCTTC. It codes for CASSPPGLAGPNEQFF.

This clone was detected only once. CDR3 coding DNA: TGCGCCAGCAGCCCGGGGGGCCGGACGCCCCGCACAGATACGCAGTATTTT. As protein: CASSPGGRTPRTDTQYF. The chain employs TRBV5-1 and TRBJ2-3; D is possibly TRBD2 (7 bases). The germline gives CDR1 SGHRS, CDR2 YFSETQ. V lost 4 bases and J lost 1, with 19 bases in between. The CDR3 consists of 17 residues.

The chain employs TRBV3-1 (or the pseudogene TRBV3-2) and TRBJ1-3; D is unresolved. Trimming took 4 bases from V and 8 from J, leaving 12 bases between them. CDR3 length: 13 amino acids. Looked up from germline, CDR1 is LGHDT and CDR2 is YNNKEL (reference sequence). The CDR3 nucleotides are TGTGCCAGCAGCCTCCGAGTGAGAGACACCATATATTTT. It encodes CASSLRVRDTIYF.

This chain links TRBV18 with TRBJ1-1, with D maybe TRBD1 (5 bases). Trimming stripped 2 bases from V and 4 bases from J, with 11 bases between. This CDR3 contains 14 residues. Germline CDR1 and CDR2: KGHSH and LQKENI. CDR3 sequence reads: CASSPVGRITEAFF. CDR3 nucleotide sequence: TGTGCCAGCTCACCAGTGGGGCGAATCACTGAAGCTTTCTTT.

This chain links TRBV4-2 with TRBJ2-2; 8 bases line up with TRBD1. Germline lookup yields CDR1 LGHNA and CDR2 YNFKEQ. V was pared by 2 bases and J by 3 bases, with 8 bases of the junction left unmatched. The CDR3 has 17 residues. The CDR3 here is CASSQSGQGADTGELFF. CDR3 coding DNA: TGTGCCAGCAGCCAATCGGGGCAGGGGGCGGACACCGGGGAGCTGTTTTTT.

The chain joins TRBV6-5 to TRBJ1-1; tentatively, D is TRBD1 (6 bases). This CDR3 is 14 amino acids long. CDR1 is MNHEY and CDR2 is SVGAGI in the germline V gene. Trimming removed 0 bases at V and 10 bases at J, with 15 bases between. The CDR3 spells CASSYSGGAVVAFF. The DNA for the CDR3 is TGTGCCAGCAGTTACTCAGGGGGGGCGGTGGTAGCTTTCTTT.

The chain is built from TRBV30 and TRBJ2-2, with 8 nucleotides matching TRBD2. In germline, CDR1 is GTSNPN, CDR2 SVGIG (reference sequence). V gave up 0 bases and J gave up 0 bases; unmatched junction bases: 9. The CDR3 loop spans 18 amino acids. The CDR3 protein is CAWSVPWVAGTNTGELFF. The CDR3 DNA sequence: TGTGCCTGGAGTGTACCGTGGGTAGCGGGGACGAACACCGGGGAGCTGTTTTTT.

The rearrangement joins TRBV9 to TRBJ2-3; D gene ambiguous. The CDR3 spans 13 residues. The V end was cut by 4 bases, the J end by 4 bases, with 10 bases between. CDR1 is SGDLS, CDR2 YYNGEE, per germline. The CDR3 coding sequence is TGTGCCAGCAGCTCCTCCTTCGCAGATACGCAGTATTTT. It yields the protein CASSSSFADTQYF.

On this clone: In the same sample, other DNA sequences code for this CDR3. The rearrangement links TRBV2 to TRBJ1-5; a possible D gene is TRBD1 (6 bases). Trimming stripped 7 bases from V and 4 bases from J, with 11 bases between. From germline, CDR1 is SNHLY and CDR2 FYNNEI. This CDR3 spans 13 amino acids. The CDR3 DNA reads as TGTGCCAGCAAGGGACAAGGTAATCAGCCCCAGCATTTT. It yields the protein CASKGQGNQPQHF.

CDR3 protein: CASSYLGLAGSISGELFF. Here the CDR3 DNA reads TGTGCCAGCAGTTACCTCGGACTAGCGGGATCCATAAGCGGGGAGCTGTTTTTT. This chain connects TRBV6-2 or TRBV6-3 to TRBJ2-2; 12 bases line up with TRBD2. V shed 2 bases, J shed 7 bases, and the junction held 11 bases outside the gene matches. The CDR3 consists of 18 residues. Germline V gene data show CDR1 as MNHEY and CDR2 as SVGEGT.

The rearrangement links TRBV7-8 to TRBJ2-7, with 9 bases that match TRBD1. The CDR3 totals 15 residues. Germline CDR1 reads SGHVS; CDR2 reads FQNEAQ. Trimming took 8 bases from V and 0 from J; bases not matched to a gene: 8. The DNA of the CDR3 is TGTGCCAGCGGAATGGGGGACAGGGTCTCCTACGAGCAGTACGTC. This encodes CASGMGDRVSYEQYV.

CDR3 sequence (DNA): TGTGCCAGTAGTATACGGGGGACCCAGTACTTC. Translated: CASSIRGTQYF. The chain couples TRBV19 to TRBJ2-5; a weak D match, TRBD2 (5 bases). The CDR3 runs to 11 residues. Per the germline V gene, CDR1 is LNHDA and CDR2 is SQIVND (reference sequence). V was trimmed by 2 bases and J by 7 bases, leaving 5 bases between them.

The chain couples TRBV7-9 to TRBJ1-2; D ambiguous. V lost 3 bases and J lost 4, with 9 bases in between. CDR1 is SEHNR, CDR2 FQNEAQ, per germline (reference sequence). There are 13 residues in the CDR3. As DNA, the CDR3 is TGTGCCAGCAGCTTTGGCAGTTCCTATGGCTACACCTTC. Encoded protein: CASSFGSSYGYTF.

CDR3 sequence: CASTPGEGETQYF. CDR3 DNA sequence: TGCGCCAGCACCCCGGGGGAGGGAGAGACCCAGTACTTC. The gene calls are TRBV5-1 and TRBJ2-5; 7 bases match TRBD2. This CDR3 contains 13 residues. V shed 6 bases, J shed 4 bases, and the junction held 6 bases outside the gene matches. Germline-derived CDR1 and CDR2 are SGHRS and YFSETQ.

J is TRBJ1-6 and V is TRBV30; TRBD1 aligns across 8 bases. The germline CDR1 and CDR2 sequences are GTSNPN and SVGIG (reference sequence). This CDR3 has 15 residues. Trimming removed 4 bases from V and 4 bases from J; junction bases left unmatched: 6. DNA of the CDR3: TGTGCCTGGAAACCTAGACAGGGGTATAATTCACCCCTCCACTTT. Its protein is CAWKPRQGYNSPLHF.

This chain links TRBV4-2 with TRBJ1-5, with D unresolved. The CDR3 is 13 residues long. Trimming took 0 bases from V and 4 from J, leaving 4 bases between them. Germline CDR1 reads LGHNA; CDR2 reads YNFKEQ. The CDR3 loop reads CASSQDSNQPQHF. DNA for the CDR3: TGTGCCAGCAGCCAAGACAGTAATCAGCCCCAGCATTTT.

The table lists this clone with many counts. This chain connects TRBV5-6 to TRBJ1-2; D remains ambiguous. Germline V gene lookup returns CDR1 SGHDT and CDR2 YYEEEE. The CDR3 is made up of 15 amino acids. Trimming removed 0 bases at V and 0 bases at J, with 9 bases between. DNA for the CDR3: TGTGCCAGCAGCTTGGGTCCTGCAGCTAACTATGGCTACACCTTC. Translated: CASSLGPAANYGYTF.

The chain joins TRBV5-5 to TRBJ2-3; TRBD1 matches at 7 bases. Germline CDR1 reads SGHKS; CDR2 reads YYEKEE (reference sequence). V shed 1 base and J 3 bases; nucleotides not matched to a gene: 5. This CDR3 contains 15 residues. CDR3 nucleotide sequence: TGTGCCAGCAGCTTGTGGGCCAGGGGGACAGATACGCAGTATTTT. Its protein product is CASSLWARGTDTQYF.

The count of this clone is one. The genes are TRBV7-9 and TRBJ2-7; perhaps TRBD2 as D (6 bases). Trimming stripped 4 bases from V and 5 bases from J, with 15 bases between. CDR3 length: 14 amino acids. CDR1 and CDR2 (germline): SEHNR, FQNEAQ (reference sequence). CDR3 protein: CASSSSGGSNEQYV. CDR3 sequence (DNA): TGTGCCAGCAGCTCCTCCGGGGGTTCCAACGAGCAGTACGTC.

This clone has just a few counts. This chain links TRBV6-6 with TRBJ1-3; D is undetermined. This CDR3 comprises 14 residues. Trimming pared 4 bases from V and 0 bases from J, leaving 7 bases between. Per the germline V gene, CDR1 is MNHNY and CDR2 is SVGAGI (reference sequence). In DNA form, the CDR3 reads TGTGCCAGCAGTTCGGTAGCCTCTGGAAACACCATATATTTT. Its protein product is CASSSVASGNTIYF.

CDR3 sequence reads: CASRRGQTSTNEKLFF. In DNA, the CDR3 is TGCGCCAGCCGCCGGGGACAGACTTCAACTAATGAAAAACTGTTTTTT. The rearrangement uses TRBV5-1 and TRBJ1-4; 7 nucleotides align to TRBD1. The CDR3 sequence is 16 residues long. Germline CDR1 and CDR2: SGHRS and YFSETQ. J gave up 0 bases and V 7 bases, and 9 bases lay outside the gene matches.

CDR3 sequence: CASSLGRARYTEAFF. DNA of the CDR3: TGTGCCAGCAGCTTGGGGAGGGCGCGCTACACTGAAGCTTTCTTT. The rearrangement uses TRBV5-8 and TRBJ1-1, with D unclear. V was pared by 0 bases and J by 3 bases, with 12 bases between. The CDR3 spans 15 residues. Germline assignment: CDR1 SGHTS and CDR2 YDEGEE.

The chain combines TRBV20-1 with TRBJ1-3; 8 nucleotides agree with TRBD1. Germline V CDR1 and CDR2: DFQATT, SNEGSKA (reference sequence). V dropped 3 bases and J dropped 4; count of bases not matched to a gene: 5. The CDR3 spans 14 residues. The chain's CDR3 is CSASRQGQGNTIYF. The CDR3 DNA reads TGCAGTGCTAGTCGACAGGGGCAGGGAAACACCATATATTTT.

The J gene is TRBJ1-2, the V gene TRBV10-3, with D hard to call. Per germline, CDR1 ENHRY and CDR2 SYGVKD. The CDR3 runs 11 residues. V was shortened by 2 bases and J by 4 bases, with 2 bases between the two germline ends. The CDR3 loop reads CAISELYGYTF. The CDR3 DNA follows: TGTGCCATCAGTGAGCTCTATGGCTACACCTTC.

The chain carries TRBV3-1 (or the pseudogene TRBV3-2) and TRBJ2-5; D is unresolved. Germline assignment: CDR1 LGHDT and CDR2 YNNKEL (reference sequence). V was trimmed by 1 base and J by 4 bases, leaving 10 bases between them. This CDR3 spans 14 amino acids. The CDR3 coding sequence is TGTGCCAGCAGCCAAGGGAAAACGGGAGAGACCCAGTACTTC. This gives the protein CASSQGKTGETQYF.

The chain combines TRBV11-3 with TRBJ1-2; D possibly corresponds to TRBD1 (5 bases). The CDR3 spans 16 residues. Looked up from germline, CDR1 is SGHNT and CDR2 is YENEEA. V shed 0 bases and J shed 8 bases, with 19 bases lying between them. This CDR3 is CASSLDCPGNVIGYTF. CDR3 sequence (DNA): TGTGCCAGCAGCTTAGATTGCCCAGGGAATGTCATAGGCTACACCTTC.